These T cell receptor beta chains were read from a single sample in a study of cytotoxic CD8 clonotypes in ibrutinib-treated CLL. Assay: immunoSEQ multiplex PCR; the TCRdb copy retains only in-frame clones and omits some. Here the sample spans 50,000 to 60,000 clones, 83% being singletons. The specimen comprised PBMCs, sampled after 24 months of ibrutinib treatment. These receptors all come from a human donor with chronic lymphocytic leukemia. Both conserved end residues are part of each CDR3. A D gene is named only where the DNA matches it firmly. Not every row has a clone size; where given, it reads once, few, many or a size class.

clone_size: -
v_call: TRBV7-2
d_call: -
j_call: TRBJ2-7
cdr3_nt: TGTGCCAGCAGCCGGACAACCTACGAGCAGTACTTC
cdr3_aa: CASSRTTYEQYF

clone_size: -
v_call: TRBV15
d_call: -
j_call: TRBJ2-2
cdr3_nt: TGTGCCACCAGCTCTAGTAGTATGGGGCGCAGTGGCGGGGAGCTGTTTTTT
cdr3_aa: CATSSSSMGRSGGELFF

clone_size: once
v_call: TRBV4-2
d_call: -
j_call: TRBJ1-5
cdr3_nt: TGTGCCAGCAGCCCCCGAACGGCACCTAGCAATCAGCCCCAGCATTTT
cdr3_aa: CASSPRTAPSNQPQHF

clone_size: once
v_call: TRBV18
d_call: TRBD2
j_call: TRBJ2-1
cdr3_nt: TGTGCCAGCTCTCTACTACCCGGGACTAGCGGGAGCACTGGCTACAATGAGCAGTTCTTC
cdr3_aa: CASSLLPGTSGSTGYNEQFF

clone_size: few
v_call: TRBV5-8
d_call: -
j_call: TRBJ1-5
cdr3_nt: TGTGCCAGCAGCCCTGGACGGGTTAGCAATCAGCCCCAGCATTTT
cdr3_aa: CASSPGRVSNQPQHF

clone_size: few
v_call: TRBV7-2
d_call: -
j_call: TRBJ2-7
cdr3_nt: TGTGCCAGCAGCTTTTCGGAGGGACCCGCCTACGAGCAGTACTTC
cdr3_aa: CASSFSEGPAYEQYF

clone_size: once
v_call: TRBV5-5
d_call: TRBD2
j_call: TRBJ2-2
cdr3_nt: TGTGCCAGCAGCTTTCGGGAGGGGAGCACCGGGGAGCTGTTTTTT
cdr3_aa: CASSFREGSTGELFF

clone_size: -
v_call: TRBV25-1
d_call: -
j_call: TRBJ2-7
cdr3_nt: TGTGCCAGCAGGGACGACGGAATCTGGAGCTACGAGCAGTACTTC
cdr3_aa: CASRDDGIWSYEQYF

clone_size: -
v_call: TRBV5-5
d_call: -
j_call: TRBJ2-1
cdr3_nt: TGTGCCAGCAGCTTGGGAGGGAACGATGAGCAGTTCTTC
cdr3_aa: CASSLGGNDEQFF

clone_size: few
v_call: TRBV28
d_call: TRBD2
j_call: TRBJ2-1
cdr3_nt: TGTGCCAGCAGTTTACCGAGCGGGATATCCTATAATGAGCAGTTCTTC
cdr3_aa: CASSLPSGISYNEQFF

clone_size: -
v_call: TRBV5-5
d_call: -
j_call: TRBJ1-1
cdr3_nt: TGTGCCAGCAGCTGGGGGACACGGAACACTGAAGCTTTCTTT
cdr3_aa: CASSWGTRNTEAFF

clone_size: -
v_call: TRBV27
d_call: TRBD1
j_call: TRBJ1-1
cdr3_nt: TGTGCCAGCAGTGCCCGATTACCGGGACAGGGGAGGGGAACTGAAGCTTTCTTT
cdr3_aa: CASSARLPGQGRGTEAFF

clone_size: -
v_call: TRBV5-1
d_call: TRBD2
j_call: TRBJ2-1
cdr3_nt: TGCGCCAGCAGCTTGGGCCCTAGCGGCGACAATGAGCAGTTCTTC
cdr3_aa: CASSLGPSGDNEQFF

clone_size: -
v_call: TRBV7-9
d_call: -
j_call: TRBJ2-7
cdr3_nt: TGTGCCAGCAGCTTAGGTGGGGTCTCCTACGAGCAGTACTTC
cdr3_aa: CASSLGGVSYEQYF

clone_size: -
v_call: TRBV27
d_call: TRBD1
j_call: TRBJ1-5
cdr3_nt: TGTGCCAGTGCCAACAGGGGGAATCAGCCCCAGCATTTT
cdr3_aa: CASANRGNQPQHF

clone_size: -
v_call: TRBV11-2
d_call: -
j_call: TRBJ1-4
cdr3_nt: TGTGCCAGCAGCTTCTACCAGGGAGCTTGGGAGGGTGAAAAACTGTTTTTT
cdr3_aa: CASSFYQGAWEGEKLFF

clone_size: -
v_call: TRBV7-2
d_call: TRBD1
j_call: TRBJ1-1
cdr3_nt: TGTGCCAGCAGCTCCCCAGGACAGGGGCACACTGAAGCTTTCTTT
cdr3_aa: CASSSPGQGHTEAFF

clone_size: -
v_call: TRBV19
d_call: -
j_call: TRBJ1-3
cdr3_nt: TGTGCCAGTAGTAGCAGGACACAGGGATTTTCTGGAAACACCATATATTTT
cdr3_aa: CASSSRTQGFSGNTIYF

clone_size: -
v_call: TRBV11-2
d_call: TRBD1
j_call: TRBJ1-5
cdr3_nt: TGTGCCAGCAGCCCGGCAGGGGGAAGCAATCAGCCCCAGCATTTT
cdr3_aa: CASSPAGGSNQPQHF

clone_size: -
v_call: TRBV5-8
d_call: TRBD2
j_call: TRBJ2-5
cdr3_nt: TGTGCCAGCAGCTTAATAGCGGGAGAAGAGACCCAGTACTTC
cdr3_aa: CASSLIAGEETQYF

clone_size: -
v_call: TRBV29-1
d_call: -
j_call: TRBJ1-2
cdr3_nt: TGCAGCGTTGTTAGCGACGGAGCTAACTATGGCTACACCTTC
cdr3_aa: CSVVSDGANYGYTF

clone_size: -
v_call: TRBV5-8
d_call: -
j_call: TRBJ2-2
cdr3_nt: TGTGCCAACCGTTGGAGCGGCACCGGGGAGCTGTTTTTT
cdr3_aa: CANRWSGTGELFF

clone_size: -
v_call: TRBV7-9
d_call: -
j_call: TRBJ2-1
cdr3_nt: TGTGCCAGCAACCCGGAGGTGTCTGCTGAGCAGTTCTTC
cdr3_aa: CASNPEVSAEQFF

clone_size: -
v_call: TRBV7-9
d_call: TRBD2
j_call: TRBJ2-1
cdr3_nt: TGTGCCAGCAGCCCACAGACTAGCGGGAGCCGGGGTGAGCAGTTCTTC
cdr3_aa: CASSPQTSGSRGEQFF

clone_size: -
v_call: TRBV6-1
d_call: -
j_call: TRBJ1-2
cdr3_nt: TGTGCCAGCAGTGAAGGTCACCTAAGGGGTGGCTACACCTTC
cdr3_aa: CASSEGHLRGGYTF

clone_size: -
v_call: TRBV6-1
d_call: -
j_call: TRBJ2-4
cdr3_nt: TGTGCCAGCATTGACCGTGGCGGGGAAGACATTCAGTACTTC
cdr3_aa: CASIDRGGEDIQYF

clone_size: -
v_call: TRBV9
d_call: TRBD2
j_call: TRBJ2-1
cdr3_nt: TGTGCCAGCAGCGCGGGACTAGCGGTCTACAATGAGCAGTTCTTC
cdr3_aa: CASSAGLAVYNEQFF

clone_size: -
v_call: TRBV23-1
d_call: -
j_call: TRBJ2-7
cdr3_nt: TGCGCCAGCAGTCAAGGGGTTCGTTGGGGTCCCTACGAGCAGTACTTC
cdr3_aa: CASSQGVRWGPYEQYF

clone_size: -
v_call: TRBV10-1
d_call: -
j_call: TRBJ1-1
cdr3_nt: TGCGCCAGCAGTTATGGACAAGCGGGGACTGAAGCTTTCTTT
cdr3_aa: CASSYGQAGTEAFF

clone_size: -
v_call: TRBV28
d_call: -
j_call: TRBJ2-7
cdr3_nt: TGTGCCAGCAGTTTAAGGGGTTACGAGCAGTACTTC
cdr3_aa: CASSLRGYEQYF

clone_size: -
v_call: TRBV6-5
d_call: TRBD2
j_call: TRBJ2-7
cdr3_nt: TGTGCCAGCAGCCGGACCCCTAGCGGGGAGCAGTACTTC
cdr3_aa: CASSRTPSGEQYF

clone_size: -
v_call: TRBV4-2
d_call: TRBD2
j_call: TRBJ2-1
cdr3_nt: TGTGCCAGCAGCCATCAGGCGAGGGTGGGACTAGCGGGAGGGGGCGAGCAGTTCTTC
cdr3_aa: CASSHQARVGLAGGGEQFF

clone_size: -
v_call: TRBV5-4
d_call: TRBD2
j_call: TRBJ2-2
cdr3_nt: TGTGCCAGCAGCTTGACTAGCGCCCCGAACACCGGGGAGCTGTTTTTT
cdr3_aa: CASSLTSAPNTGELFF

clone_size: -
v_call: TRBV6-6
d_call: -
j_call: TRBJ2-2
cdr3_nt: TGTGCCAGCAGCCGACCCCCATTACTGGCCGGGGAGCTGTTTTTT
cdr3_aa: CASSRPPLLAGELFF